The present T cell receptor beta chain was sequenced within a study of T-cell reconstitution after alpha-beta-depleted transplantation in children. Using unique molecular identifiers, the investigators prepared the TCRbeta library. TCRdb used MiXCR to reprocess the PCR reads, holding one entry per CDR3 protein. This table has about 480,000 distinct CDR3 sequences, 12% appearing once. V lost 3 bases, J lost 0 bases, and 14 bases lay in between. CDR1 is KGHDR, CDR2 SFDVKD, per germline. There are 18 residues in the CDR3. The input for sequencing was PBMCs from the stem cell graft donor, taken from the stem cell graft. V usage is TRBV24-1 and J usage is TRBJ2-6; the D call may be TRBD1 or TRBD2 (5 bases each). This sequence originates from a human donor who donated a stem cell graft to a child with combined immunodeficiency. Here the CDR3 DNA reads TGTGCCACCAGTGATCCCCGACCAGGGAGCTCTGGGGCCAACGTCCTGACTTTC. Translated: CATSDPRPGSSGANVLTF.